The rows below give T cell receptor beta chains drawn from one sample of a study of monozygotic twins with cystic fibrosis. Sequenced by immunoSEQ multiplex PCR; TCRdb stores in-frame clones only, minus some. The profile shows roughly 14,000 clones, approximately 95% of them singletons. The sample taken for sequencing was blood. The receptor set was obtained from a girl aged 2-10 years with cystic fibrosis. Each CDR3 is given with its conserved first and last residue. The order of the fields is V gene, clone size, D gene, J gene, CDR3 DNA, CDR3 protein. A D gene is named only where the DNA matches it firmly. Not every row has a clone size; where given, it reads once, few, many or a size class.

>TRBV4-3|-|-|TRBJ2-3
TGCGCCAGCAGCCAAGATTCCGAGGGTAGCACAGATACGCAGTATTTT
CASSQDSEGSTDTQYF
>TRBV5-1|-|TRBD1|TRBJ2-6
TGCGCCAGCAGCTACAACAGGGGCTCTGGGGCCAACGTCCTGACTTTC
CASSYNRGSGANVLTF
>TRBV27|-|TRBD2|TRBJ2-7
TGTGCCAGCAGTTTATCGTTACTAGCGGGAGGCGAGCAGTACTTC
CASSLSLLAGGEQYF
>TRBV15|-|TRBD1|TRBJ1-1
TGTGCCACCAGCACAGGGGGCAGGGCTGAAGCTTTCTTT
CATSTGGRAEAFF
>TRBV27|-|-|TRBJ2-1
TGTGCCAGCCGCCGGGGTTCGAGAAGCTACAATGAGCAGTTCTTC
CASRRGSRSYNEQFF
>TRBV15|-|-|TRBJ2-1
TGTGCCACCAGCTGGCCTAGTGGAAACTCCTACAATGAGCAGTTCTTC
CATSWPSGNSYNEQFF
>TRBV5-8|-|TRBD2|TRBJ2-5
TGTGCCAGCAGCTGGGGACTAGCGGGATGGGGGCAAGAGACCCAGTACTTC
CASSWGLAGWGQETQYF
>TRBV10-2|-|-|TRBJ2-6
TGCGCCAGCAGTGATAGTAGGGCTGGGGCCAACGTCCTGACTTTC
CASSDSRAGANVLTF
>TRBV4-1|-|TRBD1|TRBJ1-2
TGCGCCAGCAGCCAGCCAAACAGGGGCCATGGCTACACCTTC
CASSQPNRGHGYTF
>TRBV7-8|-|TRBD2|TRBJ2-5
TGTGCCAGCAGCTTGAGAGCGGGAGGTCGAGAGACCCAGTACTTC
CASSLRAGGRETQYF
>TRBV27|-|-|TRBJ2-2
TGTGCCAGCAGTTTATTGGGGGGCAAGGAGCTGTTTTTT
CASSLLGGKELFF
>TRBV7-2|-|TRBD1|TRBJ2-7
TGTGCCAGCAGCTTTTCGGGACAGTCGGCCGAGCAGTACTTC
CASSFSGQSAEQYF
>TRBV27|-|TRBD2|TRBJ2-7
TGTGCCAGCAGGGTAGCGGGAGGGCCGCGAGAGCAGTACTTC
CASRVAGGPREQYF
>TRBV6-6|-|-|TRBJ1-5
TGTGCCAGCAGTTACCCGAGTCAGCCCCAGCATTTT
CASSYPSQPQHF
>TRBV19|-|-|TRBJ2-2
TGTGCCAGTAGTATAGCCCACACCGGGGAGCTGTTTTTT
CASSIAHTGELFF
>TRBV7-3|-|-|TRBJ2-3
TGTGCCAGCAGCTTAATCAAGGCAGATACGCAGTATTTT
CASSLIKADTQYF
>TRBV28|-|-|TRBJ2-3
TGTGCCAGCAGTTTAAATATACTCGACAGCTCTAGCACAGATACGCAGTATTTT
CASSLNILDSSSTDTQYF
>TRBV5-4|-|-|TRBJ2-1
TGTGCCAGCAGCTTTCAGGGGGGCAATGAGCAGTTCTTC
CASSFQGGNEQFF
>TRBV2|once|-|TRBJ2-3
TGTGCCAGCAGTGAATATGGGACCTCTACGCAGTATTTT
CASSEYGTSTQYF
>TRBV18|-|-|TRBJ1-1
TGTGCCAGCTCACCCTCCCCCATCCCCATGAACACTGAAGCTTTCTTT
CASSPSPIPMNTEAFF
>TRBV4-3|-|-|TRBJ2-1
TGCGCCAGCAGCCAAGATCGGGGTACTTTATACAATGAGCAGTTCTTC
CASSQDRGTLYNEQFF
>TRBV28|-|-|TRBJ2-7
TGTGCCAGCAGTTTTCATGACCAGCCCACGGCTGGGCAGTACTTC
CASSFHDQPTAGQYF
>TRBV28|few|TRBD1|TRBJ1-5
TGTGCCAGCAACCGGGACAGGGGTCGACAGCCCCAGCATTTT
CASNRDRGRQPQHF
>TRBV9|-|TRBD2|TRBJ2-1
TGTGCCAGCAGCGAAACAGCGGGAACCTACAATGAGCAGTTCTTC
CASSETAGTYNEQFF
>TRBV6-5|-|-|TRBJ2-7
TGTGCCAGCAGTCCCGAGGTAGCGGATTCCTACGAGCAGTACTTC
CASSPEVADSYEQYF
>TRBV6-1|-|TRBD1|TRBJ1-2
TGTGCCAGCAGATGGGGACAGGGATCGGGCTATGGCTACACCTTC
CASRWGQGSGYGYTF
>TRBV4-1|-|-|TRBJ2-7
TGCGCCAGCAGCCTTCGACTCCAAAGCTCCTACGAGCAGTACTTC
CASSLRLQSSYEQYF
>TRBV19|-|-|TRBJ1-5
TGTGCCAGTAGTTTAACAGCTAATCAGCCCCAGCATTTT
CASSLTANQPQHF
>TRBV9|-|TRBD1|TRBJ1-2
TGTGCCAGCAGCGTTGGTGTTGTAGGGGGACAGAACTATGGCTACACCTTC
CASSVGVVGGQNYGYTF
>TRBV30|-|-|TRBJ1-1
TGTGCCTGGAGGGAGGGGAGGGCTTTCTTT
CAWREGRAFF
>TRBV6-4|-|TRBD2|TRBJ2-3
TGTGCCAGCAGTGAACGGGTGGGAGGGCCGACAGATACGCAGTATTTT
CASSERVGGPTDTQYF
>TRBV11-2|-|-|TRBJ2-2
TGTGCCAGCAGCTTGGGGGCTAACACCGGGGAGCTGTTTTTT
CASSLGANTGELFF
>TRBV27|-|-|TRBJ2-1
TGTGCCCCCAGCCTTAGCCGGGAGTTCAATGAGCAGTTCTTC
CAPSLSREFNEQFF
>TRBV4-1|-|-|TRBJ2-6
TGCGCCAGCAGCCAAAGCGGTACAGCGGGCCCGTCTGGGGCCAACGTCCTGACTTTC
CASSQSGTAGPSGANVLTF
>TRBV27|once|-|TRBJ2-2
TGTGCCAGCAGTTTGATCAGGGAAGCCGGGGAGCTGTTTTTT
CASSLIREAGELFF
>TRBV4-2|few|TRBD2|TRBJ2-7
TGTGCCAGCAGCTTGCCGCGGGAGGGTAACGAGCAGTACTTC
CASSLPREGNEQYF
>TRBV29-1|once|-|TRBJ1-4
TGCAGCGGGGGAGAACTGAGGTCGGAAAAACTGTTTTTT
CSGGELRSEKLFF
>TRBV9|-|-|TRBJ1-1
TGTGCCAGCCGGAGACCTGACTTCTCCGAGGGTGAAGCTTTCTTT
CASRRPDFSEGEAFF
>TRBV6-1|once|-|TRBJ1-5
TGTGCCAGCAGTGAATTCCCCAGTGACCAAAGCAATCAGCCCCAGCATTTT
CASSEFPSDQSNQPQHF
>TRBV5-4|-|TRBD2|TRBJ2-3
TGTGCCAGCAGCTTGGCGCTAGCGGGAGCAGATACGCAGTATTTT
CASSLALAGADTQYF
>TRBV7-9|-|TRBD1|TRBJ1-2
TGTGCCAGCAGCTTAGAGGGGGCACCTAACTATGGCTACACCTTC
CASSLEGAPNYGYTF
>TRBV28|medium-sized|-|TRBJ2-7
TGTGCCAGCAAAGGGCAGGGAAATTACGAGCAGTACTTC
CASKGQGNYEQYF
>TRBV19|-|-|TRBJ1-1
TGTGCCAGTAGTATCAGGGGACGTACAGGGAGAGCTTTCTTT
CASSIRGRTGRAFF
>TRBV19|-|-|TRBJ1-5
TGTGCCACCGGGTCGGGCAATCAGCCCCAGCATTTT
CATGSGNQPQHF
>TRBV19|-|-|TRBJ2-4
TGTGCCAGTAGTATGATGGTGGGGGGGCAGGGGGGAAACATTCAGTACTTC
CASSMMVGGQGGNIQYF
>TRBV19|once|TRBD1|TRBJ1-1
TGTGCCAGTAGTATTGAGCAGGGGGCCATGAACACTGAAGCTTTCTTT
CASSIEQGAMNTEAFF
>TRBV7-8|-|-|TRBJ1-1
TGTGCCAGCAGCTTCCAAGGGGGGAACACTGAAGCTTTCTTT
CASSFQGGNTEAFF
>TRBV30|-|-|TRBJ2-1
TGTGCCTGGAGGTTTGACGGCCCCTACAATGAGCAGTTCTTC
CAWRFDGPYNEQFF
>TRBV5-4|-|TRBD1|TRBJ2-7
TGTGCCAGCAGCCTTGACAGGGACGAGCAGTACTTC
CASSLDRDEQYF
>TRBV27|-|-|TRBJ2-5
TGTGCCAGCAGTTTATCGGGAAGGACCCAGTACTTC
CASSLSGRTQYF
>TRBV9|-|TRBD2|TRBJ2-1
TGTGCCAGCAGCGACCCGCGGGAGGGAGGTTACAATGAGCAGTTCTTC
CASSDPREGGYNEQFF
>TRBV28|once|-|TRBJ1-5
TGTGCCAGCAGTCTCCGCTCATTCTATAGCAATCAGCCCCAGCATTTT
CASSLRSFYSNQPQHF